A selection of T cell receptor beta chains follows, all from one sample in a study of OX40 agonist ivuxolimab in advanced cancers. TCRdb's copy holds only in-frame clones and misses some; the assay was immunoSEQ multiplex PCR. This sample has about 9,100 clones, with almost 90% found just once. Here the sequenced sample was CD4+ or CD8+ T cells sorted from blood, taken in a trial of the OX40 agonist ivuxolimab. The receptor source for this set is an adult with an advanced solid tumor such as melanoma, head and neck, liver or kidney cancer. Both conserved end residues are part of each CDR3. A D gene is named only where the DNA matches it firmly. Clone size is stated in some rows and not others, as once, few, many or a class when expanded.

TRBJ2-3 | TRBD1 | NA | TRBV19 | TGTGCCAGTAGGAAAACCGGGACAGGGCCCGATACGCAGTATTTT | CASRKTGTGPDTQYF
TRBJ2-7 | NA | NA | TRBV7-9 | TGTGCCAGCAGGGGACCGGACTACGAGCAGTACTTC | CASRGPDYEQYF
TRBJ1-3 | NA | few | TRBV5-6 | TGTGCCAGCAGCTTGCAGGGGAACTCTGGAAACACCATATATTTT | CASSLQGNSGNTIYF
TRBJ2-1 | TRBD1 | NA | TRBV5-1 | TGCGCCAGCAGCCCGGGATGGACAGGGTACAATGAGCAGTTCTTC | CASSPGWTGYNEQFF
TRBJ1-2 | NA | NA | TRBV7-8 | TGTGCCAGCAGCTCAACCTTGGGGTCGGGCTACACCTTC | CASSSTLGSGYTF
TRBJ2-7 | TRBD2 | NA | TRBV7-2 | TGTGCCAGCAGCTGGGGACTAGCGAGGACCTACGAGCAGTACTTC | CASSWGLARTYEQYF
TRBJ2-7 | TRBD1 | NA | TRBV10-3 | TGTGCCATCAGTGAGGAGACAGGGGCCTACGAGCAGTACTTC | CAISEETGAYEQYF
TRBJ1-1 | NA | NA | TRBV20-1 | TGCAGTGTCACTGAAGCTTTCTTT | CSVTEAFF
TRBJ1-2 | NA | NA | TRBV27 | TGTGCCAGCAGCGGGGGGGCAGGGGTAAACTATGGCTACACCTTC | CASSGGAGVNYGYTF
TRBJ2-7 | NA | few | TRBV9 | TGTGCCAGCAGCAGCGGTGGGGGGAGCGAGCAGTACTTC | CASSSGGGSEQYF
TRBJ1-5 | NA | NA | TRBV27 | TGTGCCAGCAGTCCGACGCTTATCATGCCCCAGCATTTT | CASSPTLIMPQHF
TRBJ1-1 | NA | NA | TRBV27 | TGTGCCACCAGGGGACTGAACACTGAAGCTTTCTTT | CATRGLNTEAFF
TRBJ1-2 | NA | NA | TRBV5-5 | TGTGCCAGCAGCTTGGAAATCTGGGGTGACGGCTACACCTTC | CASSLEIWGDGYTF
TRBJ2-1 | NA | NA | TRBV7-9 | TGTGCCAGCAGCTTAATAAACAATGAGCAGTTCTTC | CASSLINNEQFF
TRBJ1-1 | TRBD1 | once | TRBV5-1 | TGCGCCAGCAGCCCTTGGACAGGGAACACTGAAGCTTTCTTT | CASSPWTGNTEAFF
TRBJ2-2 | NA | NA | TRBV21-1 | TGTGCCAGCAATGACAGTCGAACCGGGGAGCTGTTTTTT | CASNDSRTGELFF
TRBJ1-2 | TRBD1 | NA | TRBV4-2 | TGTGCCAGCAGCTGGACAGGGGACTATGGCTACACCTTC | CASSWTGDYGYTF
TRBJ2-5 | NA | NA | TRBV7-2 | TGTGCCAGCATCGAGTTAGGGGCTGAGACCCAGTACTTC | CASIELGAETQYF
TRBJ2-7 | NA | NA | TRBV7-2 | TGTGCCAGCAGCTTATTTCTCCTCCGGGATACGCAGTACTTC | CASSLFLLRDTQYF
TRBJ2-5 | NA | NA | TRBV7-6 | TGTGCCAGCAGCTTAGCGGTTGGGACGGAGACCCAGTACTTC | CASSLAVGTETQYF
TRBJ2-3 | NA | NA | TRBV9 | TGTGCCAGCAGCCCCAGGGAGACAGATACGCAGTATTTT | CASSPRETDTQYF
TRBJ1-6 | NA | NA | TRBV15 | TGTGCCACCAGCAGAGACGGGGCTAATTCACCCCTCCACTTT | CATSRDGANSPLHF
TRBJ1-6 | TRBD1 | NA | TRBV7-9 | TGTGCCAGCAGCTCGACAGGGAATAATTCACCCCTCCACTTT | CASSSTGNNSPLHF
TRBJ1-2 | NA | NA | TRBV5-8 | TGTGCCAGCAACCTTCCCTCAAGGGGCTACACCTTC | CASNLPSRGYTF
TRBJ2-3 | NA | NA | TRBV7-3 | TGTGCCAGCAGCTCGCCGGGGTTATCAGATACGCAGTATTTT | CASSSPGLSDTQYF
TRBJ2-5 | TRBD1 | NA | TRBV7-9 | TGTGCCAGCAGCAGCAACAGGGGCGGGGAGACCCAGTACTTC | CASSSNRGGETQYF
TRBJ1-2 | NA | NA | TRBV6-1 | TGTGCCAGTACAATGGGGGCCGGGGACTATGGCTACACCTTC | CASTMGAGDYGYTF
TRBJ2-7 | TRBD2 | NA | TRBV4-1 | TGCGCCAGCAGCCATACTAGCGGGGGGGCTTTCGCCTACGAGCAGTACTTC | CASSHTSGGAFAYEQYF
TRBJ2-3 | TRBD1 | NA | TRBV28 | TGTGCCAGCAGTTTTTTCAGCACAGGGGGCTCAGATACGCAGTATTTT | CASSFFSTGGSDTQYF
TRBJ2-5 | NA | NA | TRBV6-6 | TGTGCCAGCAGTTCTAGCTCATCTGGGACCCAGTACTTC | CASSSSSSGTQYF
TRBJ2-1 | TRBD1 | NA | TRBV28 | TGTGCCAGCAGTTTAGCGACAGGGCCCTACAATGAGCAGTTCTTC | CASSLATGPYNEQFF
TRBJ1-2 | NA | NA | TRBV7-2 | TGTGCCAGCAGCCCCCTATGGACCGGCTATGGCTACACCTTC | CASSPLWTGYGYTF
TRBJ1-3 | NA | NA | TRBV29-1 | TGCAGCGTTGCCGGCGCGGGAGGCAGCGATGGAAACACCATATATTTT | CSVAGAGGSDGNTIYF
TRBJ2-5 | NA | NA | TRBV7-7 | TGTGCCAGCAGCGGGAGGACTGACCCCACAGAGACCCAGTACTTC | CASSGRTDPTETQYF
TRBJ1-1 | NA | once | TRBV10-2 | TGCGCCAGCAGAACAGAGGCGGGTGAAGCTTTCTTT | CASRTEAGEAFF
TRBJ1-2 | NA | NA | TRBV5-1 | TGCGCCAGCAGTTCAAGTGGTAACTATGGCTACACCTTC | CASSSSGNYGYTF
TRBJ2-5 | TRBD2 | NA | TRBV7-8 | TGTGCCAGCAGCGGTCTTAGCGGGGGGTACCAAGAGACCCAGTACTTC | CASSGLSGGYQETQYF
TRBJ1-3 | NA | NA | TRBV4-1 | TGCGCCAGCAGCCCGGGGGGGTCTGGAAACACCATATATTTT | CASSPGGSGNTIYF
TRBJ1-4 | NA | NA | TRBV6-1 | TGTGCCAGCAGTCACGAAGACAAAGGGTGGGAAAAACTGTTTTTT | CASSHEDKGWEKLFF
TRBJ2-5 | NA | NA | TRBV7-9 | TGTGCCAGCAGCTTATCCAGGGGAGGCAAAGAGACCCAGTACTTC | CASSLSRGGKETQYF
TRBJ2-2 | TRBD1 | NA | TRBV2 | TGTGCCAGCAGTGAAGCGAGACAGGGGGCAGGTAACACCGGGGAGCTGTTTTTT | CASSEARQGAGNTGELFF
TRBJ1-1 | TRBD1 | NA | TRBV27 | TGTGCCAGCAGTTTCAGGGGGGATGGAACTGAAGCTTTCTTT | CASSFRGDGTEAFF
TRBJ1-1 | TRBD1 | NA | TRBV19 | TGTGCCAGTAAAGTAGAGGGGGCTCCGAACACTGAAGCTTTCTTT | CASKVEGAPNTEAFF
TRBJ1-2 | NA | NA | TRBV6-5 | TGTGCCAGCAGTTACTCGGGCAGCGCACATGGCTACACCTTC | CASSYSGSAHGYTF
TRBJ2-3 | NA | NA | TRBV29-1 | TGCAGCGTTCGGCTAACAGATACGCAGTATTTT | CSVRLTDTQYF
TRBJ2-7 | NA | NA | TRBV2 | TGTGCCAGCAGTGAAGCGCTTAGGGTTTACGAGCAGTACTTC | CASSEALRVYEQYF
TRBJ2-1 | NA | NA | TRBV2 | TGTGCCAGCAGTGTTAGTTCTAGCTTTGAGCAGTTCTTC | CASSVSSSFEQFF
TRBJ1-1 | TRBD1 | NA | TRBV28 | TGTGCCAGCAGTTTTGGACAGGGAGGGGGCACTGAAGCTTTCTTT | CASSFGQGGGTEAFF
TRBJ2-1 | NA | NA | TRBV29-1 | TGCAGCGTTGACTCGGTCCAAAAAATCAATGAGCAGTTCTTC | CSVDSVQKINEQFF
TRBJ1-5 | TRBD1 | NA | TRBV19 | TGTGCCAGTAGTCTGGACAGGGGAGGTCAGCCCCAGCATTTT | CASSLDRGGQPQHF
TRBJ1-4 | NA | once | TRBV5-5 | TGTGCCAGCAGCTGGGAGGGGGATTTGGCAACTAATGAAAAACTGTTTTTT | CASSWEGDLATNEKLFF
TRBJ2-5 | TRBD1 | NA | TRBV7-9 | TGTGCCAGCAGCCCACGACAGGGATCGGGGGAGACCCAGTACTTC | CASSPRQGSGETQYF
TRBJ1-1 | NA | NA | TRBV6-1 | TGTGCCAGCAGTGAAGCGGTAGGGATTACGACTGAAGCTTTCTTT | CASSEAVGITTEAFF
TRBJ1-3 | TRBD1 | NA | TRBV4-1 | TGCGCCAGCAGCTTAAGCGGGACAGGAACCTCTGGAAACACCATATATTTT | CASSLSGTGTSGNTIYF
TRBJ1-1 | NA | few | TRBV28 | TGTGCCAGCAGCCCTTACAGGAACACTGAAGCTTTCTTT | CASSPYRNTEAFF
TRBJ1-3 | NA | NA | TRBV6-5 | TGTGCCAGCAGTTACTCGAGCCGTCTCTCTGGAAACACCATATATTTT | CASSYSSRLSGNTIYF